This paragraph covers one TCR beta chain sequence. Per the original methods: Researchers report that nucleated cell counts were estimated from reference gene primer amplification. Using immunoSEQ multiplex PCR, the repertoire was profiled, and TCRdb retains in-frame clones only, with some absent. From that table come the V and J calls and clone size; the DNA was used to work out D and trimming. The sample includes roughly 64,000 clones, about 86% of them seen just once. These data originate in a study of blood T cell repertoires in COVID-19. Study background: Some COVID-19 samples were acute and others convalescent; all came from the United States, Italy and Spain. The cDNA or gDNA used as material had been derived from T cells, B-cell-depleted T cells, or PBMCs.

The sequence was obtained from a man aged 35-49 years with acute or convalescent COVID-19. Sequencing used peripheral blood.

The DNA of the CDR3 is TGCAGCGTCCAGGCAGGGTTAAACACTGAAGCTTTCTTT. Translation: CSVQAGLNTEAFF. The chain is built from TRBV29-1 and TRBJ1-1; perhaps TRBD1 as D (5 bases). The germline CDR1 and CDR2 sequences are SQVTM and ANQGSEA. Trimming removed 6 bases from V and 2 bases from J, with 13 bases in between. The CDR3 consists of 13 residues. The whole variable domain, filled in from reference TRBV29-1 and TRBJ1-1, reads SAVISQKPSRDICQRGTSLTIQCQVDSQVTMMFWYRQQPGQSLTLIATANQGSEATYESGFVIDKFPISRPNLTFSTLTVSNMSPEDSSIYLCSVQAGLNTEAFFGQGTRLTVV.